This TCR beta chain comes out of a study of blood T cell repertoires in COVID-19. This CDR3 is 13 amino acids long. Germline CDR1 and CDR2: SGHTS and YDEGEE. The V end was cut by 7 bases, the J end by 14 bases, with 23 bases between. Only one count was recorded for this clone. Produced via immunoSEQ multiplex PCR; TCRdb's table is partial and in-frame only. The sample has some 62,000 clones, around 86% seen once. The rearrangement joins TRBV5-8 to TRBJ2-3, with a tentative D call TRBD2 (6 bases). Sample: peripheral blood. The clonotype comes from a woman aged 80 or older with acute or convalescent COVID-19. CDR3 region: CASGQGIRGSGYF. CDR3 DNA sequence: TGTGCCAGCGGGCAGGGAATTCGGGGTAGCGGGTATTTT.